This T cell receptor beta chain emerged from a study of neurological immune-mediated disorders. At the level of the study: The roughly 35 patients with multiple sclerosis comprised about 31 relapsing-remitting cases and 3 secondary progressive cases.

General study points: There was no association between the multiple sclerosis repertoire cluster and any clinical or MRI feature.

The CDR3 contains 16 residues. The junction had 6 bases not matched to a gene; V was cut back by 2 bases and J by 1 base. Germline-derived CDR1 and CDR2 are MNHEY and SVGEGT. At least ten counts were recorded for this clonotype. Its antigen is still unknown. It was by 5'RACE with 10-nucleotide random UMIs that the cDNA was made. TCRdb re-called the 5' RACE reads with MiXCR, one entry per CDR3 protein. The sample has about 62,000 distinct CDR3 sequences, 4.5% to 5.5% seen once. This TCR came from a woman in her 50s with multiple sclerosis. Sequences were obtained from PBMCs. This chain connects TRBV6-2 or TRBV6-3 to TRBJ2-5; 8 bases are a match to TRBD2. Written as DNA, the CDR3 is TGTGCCAGCAGTTACGGCGGCGGGGGGACCCAAGAGACCCAGTACTTC. Translated, it gives CASSYGGGGTQETQYF.